Following are 5 T cell receptor beta chains from one sample sequenced in a study of human T cells and chemical hapten exposure. Noted time point: patch test 1, 2 weeks after DPC sensitization. Treatment denoted: therapeutic diphenylcyclopropenone sensitization with weekly scalp DPC. Using its own MiXCR run on the RACE reads, TCRdb lists one record per CDR3 protein. The sample holds about 340,000 distinct CDR3 sequences; under 9% are singletons and the top ten take around 8.4%. Sequencing used whole blood, obtained in connection with sensitization to the hapten diphenylcyclopropenone (DPC). The receptors come from a young woman with alopecia areata. Some clones in this sample may be carry-over from other donors' samples.

This clonotype was seen many times. This chain connects TRBV28 to TRBJ2-7; D remains unclear. The CDR3 has 13 amino acids. Germline loops: CDR1 MDHEN, CDR2 SYDVKM. Deletions cut 3 bases from V and 3 bases from J, with 9 bases between. CDR3 sequence (DNA): TGTGCCAGCAGTTTCGGGCCCAACTACGAGCAGTACTTC. Its protein is CASSFGPNYEQYF.

This clonotype was recorded at least ten times. CDR3: CATSRDWDKVNAQYF. The DNA for the CDR3 is TGTGCCACCAGCAGAGATTGGGACAAGGTGAATGCGCAGTATTTT. V usage is TRBV15 and J usage is TRBJ2-3, with D maybe TRBD1 (6 bases). This CDR3 region has 15 residues. Trimming removed 0 bases from V and 10 bases from J, with 17 bases in between. Germline CDR1 reads LNHNV; CDR2 reads YYDKDF (reference sequence).

This clonotype was found a few times. The J gene is TRBJ2-6, the V gene TRBV20-1, with 8 bases matching TRBD1. Germline CDR1 reads DFQATT; CDR2 reads SNEGSKA (reference sequence). V shed 5 bases and J 4 bases; nucleotides not matched to a gene: 4. This CDR3 has 14 residues. The chain's CDR3 is CSAQDRAGANVLTF. CDR3 DNA: TGCAGTGCTCAGGACAGGGCCGGGGCCAACGTCCTGACTTTC.

The DNA for the CDR3 is TGCAGTCAATCGAACGCCGAGACCCAGTACTTC. Translating gives CSQSNAETQYF. The chain uses TRBV20-1 and TRBJ2-5, with D unresolved. This CDR3 comprises 11 residues. V lost 8 bases, J lost 5 bases, and 12 bases lay in between. CDR1 is DFQATT, CDR2 SNEGSKA, per germline (reference sequence).

This sequence joins TRBV12-3 or TRBV12-4 and TRBJ2-3, with D hard to call. V dropped 2 bases and J dropped 1 base, with 7 bases sitting between them. The CDR3 runs 14 residues. In nucleotides, the CDR3 is TGTGCCAGCAGTTTAAGTCCTCGCACAGATACGCAGTATTTT. It encodes CASSLSPRTDTQYF.